This is a list of T cell receptor beta chains from one sample in a study of blood T cell repertoires in COVID-19. Measured with immunoSEQ multiplex PCR; TCRdb has only the in-frame clones, and not every one. The repertoire holds around 300,000 clones, over 70% seen once, with 5% in the top ten. The sequencing sample was made of PBMCs or T cells enriched from blood (not recorded which). The receptors here all came from a man aged 30 to 39 who had recovered from COVID-19. Both conserved end residues are part of each CDR3. A D gene is named only where the DNA matches it firmly. Not every row has a clone size; where given, it reads once, few, many or a size class.

d_gene	abundance	v_gene	j_gene	CDR3nt	CDR3aa
.	.	TRBV21-1	TRBJ1-3	TGTGCCAGCAGCAAAGGCTCAGGGATTTGCTCTGGAAACACCATATATTTT	CASSKGSGICSGNTIYF
TRBD2	.	TRBV9	TRBJ2-2	TGTGCCAGCACGCGTAGAGATCTGGGAACTAGCGGGGGTTCGGGGGAGCTGTTTTTT	CASTRRDLGTSGGSGELFF
TRBD1	few	TRBV5-4	TRBJ2-7	TGTGCCAGCAGCTTTCCGACAGGGGCCGAGCAGTACTTC	CASSFPTGAEQYF
.	few	TRBV29-1	TRBJ2-2	TGCAGCGTTGAGAACAATTGGACCGGGGAGCTGTTTTTT	CSVENNWTGELFF
.	few	TRBV5-1	TRBJ2-1	TGCGCCAGCAGCTTGACAGCCTACAATGAGCAGTTCTTC	CASSLTAYNEQFF
.	.	TRBV28	TRBJ2-7	TGTGCCAGCAGAGGTCTTGGGAGCTCCTACGAGCAGTACTTC	CASRGLGSSYEQYF
TRBD2	.	TRBV18	TRBJ2-3	TGTGCCAGCTCACGCGGGGGGACAGATACGCAGTATTTT	CASSRGGTDTQYF
TRBD1	.	TRBV11-1	TRBJ1-4	TGTGCCAGCAGCACTACCGGGACAGGGAGTGAAAAACTGTTTTTT	CASSTTGTGSEKLFF
.	.	TRBV7-9	TRBJ2-1	TGTGCCAGCAGCTTCGGGACACCGACCTACAATGAGCAGTTCTTC	CASSFGTPTYNEQFF
.	.	TRBV2	TRBJ1-1	TGTGCCAGCAGGAAGACAGAAATGAACACTGAAGCTTTCTTT	CASRKTEMNTEAFF
.	.	TRBV27	TRBJ1-2	TGTGCCAGCAGTTTATTGGGGGCGGCATTGGGGGGCTACACCTTC	CASSLLGAALGGYTF
TRBD1	few	TRBV5-1	TRBJ1-6	TGCGCCAGCAGCTTGGACAGGGGTGGTTATTCACCCCTCCACTTT	CASSLDRGGYSPLHF
.	.	TRBV5-4	TRBJ1-3	TGTGCCAGCAGCCCCGGGACTAGCTCTGGAAACACCATATATTTT	CASSPGTSSGNTIYF
TRBD1	once	TRBV27	TRBJ1-6	TGTGCCAGCAGTTTACGGGCAGGGGGCAATTCACCCCTCCACTTT	CASSLRAGGNSPLHF
.	.	TRBV19	TRBJ1-6	TGTGCCAGTAGTATTCGTGGGGCCCATGGATCACCCCTCCACTTT	CASSIRGAHGSPLHF
.	once	TRBV2	TRBJ1-1	TGTGCCAGCAGGCCAAGGGGCCCGAACACTGAAGCTTTCTTT	CASRPRGPNTEAFF
.	.	TRBV9	TRBJ2-7	TGTGCCAGCAGCGTAGGAGGCAGGGGGGCCGAGCAGTACTTC	CASSVGGRGAEQYF
.	.	TRBV6-1	TRBJ2-7	TGTGCCAGCAGTGCTTCGCCTCGATACCGGGACACCTCCTACGAGCAGTACTTC	CASSASPRYRDTSYEQYF
.	.	TRBV5-1	TRBJ1-2	TGCGCCAGCAGCCTCAGGGACTATGGCTACACCTTC	CASSLRDYGYTF
.	.	TRBV2	TRBJ1-6	TGTGCCAGCGTTCTCTGGACAGACGATTATAATTCACCCCTCCACTTT	CASVLWTDDYNSPLHF
.	.	TRBV27	TRBJ2-3	TGTGCCAGCAGCCCCTCCGAGAGCGTCGCCTTTGATACGCAGTATTTT	CASSPSESVAFDTQYF
.	.	TRBV6-5	TRBJ1-4	TGTGCCAGCAGTTACTCAGGGGGACAAGAAAAACTGTTTTTT	CASSYSGGQEKLFF
TRBD1	.	TRBV6-9	TRBJ2-7	TGTGCCAGCAGGGACAGGGCCCCCTACGAGCAGTACTTC	CASRDRAPYEQYF
TRBD1	.	TRBV7-9	TRBJ1-1	TGTGCCAGCAGAGAGGGGGCGGGCGTCACTGAAGCTTTCTTT	CASREGAGVTEAFF
TRBD1	.	TRBV9	TRBJ2-1	TGTGCCAGCAGATGGGACAGGGGTGGCGAGCAGTTCTTC	CASRWDRGGEQFF
TRBD1	.	TRBV3-1/TRBV3-2	TRBJ1-1	TGTGCCAGCAGCCAACCCGGGACAGGGATTACTGAAGCTTTCTTT	CASSQPGTGITEAFF
.	.	TRBV19	TRBJ2-1	TGTGCCAGTAGTCTACGGACAGCTCTGACCTACAATGAGCAGTTCTTC	CASSLRTALTYNEQFF
TRBD2	once	TRBV9	TRBJ2-5	TGTGCCAGCAGCGGCCCGGCCGGGGGGGCGGAGACCCAGTACTTC	CASSGPAGGAETQYF
TRBD1	.	TRBV29-1	TRBJ2-3	TGCAGCGTTGCAGGGGGCTCTAGCACAGATACGCAGTATTTT	CSVAGGSSTDTQYF
TRBD1	.	TRBV4-1	TRBJ1-6	TGCGCCAGCAGCCCTTTTGGCACAGGGGGCAATAATTCACCCCTCCACTTT	CASSPFGTGGNNSPLHF
.	.	TRBV6-2/TRBV6-3	TRBJ2-5	TGTGCCAGCAGTTACAATGCGGAGGCACCCTCTTGGGCCCAGTACTTC	CASSYNAEAPSWAQYF
.	.	TRBV25-1	TRBJ1-6	TGTGCCAGCAGTGAATACAGGGTACAGGGATCACCCCTCCACTTT	CASSEYRVQGSPLHF
.	.	TRBV28	TRBJ2-7	TGTGCCAGCAGCCCCCCAGGTCAGTACGAGCAGTACTTC	CASSPPGQYEQYF
.	.	TRBV5-6	TRBJ2-7	TGTGCCAGCAGCCGAAATATCCGGGACACTTACGAGCAGTACTTC	CASSRNIRDTYEQYF
TRBD2	.	TRBV9	TRBJ2-1	TGTGCCAGCAGCCTTAGCGGGGGGGCGGTCTACAATGAGCAGTTCTTC	CASSLSGGAVYNEQFF
.	.	TRBV6-1	TRBJ2-1	TGTGCCAGCAGTGAGGGGACAAACAATGAGCAGTTCTTC	CASSEGTNNEQFF
TRBD1	.	TRBV27	TRBJ2-7	TGTGCCACGAGGGACAGAGCCTACGAGCAGTACTTC	CATRDRAYEQYF
.	.	TRBV10-3	TRBJ2-7	TGTGCCATCAGTGAATCTGGGGCTAAGGGGTTCTACGAGCAGTACTTC	CAISESGAKGFYEQYF
TRBD2	.	TRBV27	TRBJ2-7	TGTGCCAGCAGCTCGGGACTAGCGGGGCCCTACGAGCAGTACTTC	CASSSGLAGPYEQYF
.	.	TRBV29-1	TRBJ1-2	TGCAGCGTTGGCCAGTCCTATGGCTACACCTTC	CSVGQSYGYTF
TRBD2	.	TRBV5-4	TRBJ2-7	TGTGCCAGCAGCTTGACTAGCGGGGGGGCCGCCGGATACGAGCAGTACTTC	CASSLTSGGAAGYEQYF